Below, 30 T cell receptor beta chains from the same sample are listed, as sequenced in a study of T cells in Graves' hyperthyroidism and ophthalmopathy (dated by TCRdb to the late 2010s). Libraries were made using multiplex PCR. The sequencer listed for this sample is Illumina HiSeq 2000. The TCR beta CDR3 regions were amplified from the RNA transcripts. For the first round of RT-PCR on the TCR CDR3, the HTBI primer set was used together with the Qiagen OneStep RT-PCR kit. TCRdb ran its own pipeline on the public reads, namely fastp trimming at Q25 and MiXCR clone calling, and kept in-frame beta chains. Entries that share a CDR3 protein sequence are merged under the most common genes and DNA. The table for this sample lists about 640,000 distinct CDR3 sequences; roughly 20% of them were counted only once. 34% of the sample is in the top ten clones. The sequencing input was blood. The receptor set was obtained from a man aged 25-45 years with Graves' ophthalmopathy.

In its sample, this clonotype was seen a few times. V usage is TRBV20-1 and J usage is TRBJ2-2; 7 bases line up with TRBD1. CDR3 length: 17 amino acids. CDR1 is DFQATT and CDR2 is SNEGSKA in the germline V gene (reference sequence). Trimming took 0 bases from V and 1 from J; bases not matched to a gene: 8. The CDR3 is CSARDPSRQGNTGELFF. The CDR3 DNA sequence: TGCAGTGCTAGAGATCCCTCGAGACAGGGGAACACCGGGGAGCTGTTTTTT.

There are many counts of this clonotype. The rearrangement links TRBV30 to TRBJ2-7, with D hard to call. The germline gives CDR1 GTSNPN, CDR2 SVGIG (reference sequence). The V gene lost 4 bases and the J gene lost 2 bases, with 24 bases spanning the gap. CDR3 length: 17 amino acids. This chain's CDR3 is CAWTHHWARQGPYEQYF. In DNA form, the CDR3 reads TGTGCCTGGACCCATCACTGGGCCCGACAAGGCCCCTACGAGCAGTACTTC.

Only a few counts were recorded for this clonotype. CDR3 DNA sequence: TGTGCCAGCAGTACACAGGGGGTTGGCCTGTTTTTT. Residues: CASSTQGVGLFF. The rearrangement joins TRBV28 to TRBJ2-2, with 8 nucleotides matching TRBD1. J lost 14 bases, V lost 5 bases, and 7 bases had no gene match. CDR3 length equals 12 residues. Per germline, CDR1 MDHEN and CDR2 SYDVKM.

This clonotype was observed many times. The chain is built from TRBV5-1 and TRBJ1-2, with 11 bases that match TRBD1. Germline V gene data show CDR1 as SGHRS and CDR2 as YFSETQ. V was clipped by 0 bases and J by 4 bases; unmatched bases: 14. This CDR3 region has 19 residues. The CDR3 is CASSLARTGGAHSRYGYTF. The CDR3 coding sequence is TGCGCCAGCAGCTTGGCGAGGACAGGGGGCGCACACTCTCGCTATGGCTACACCTTC.

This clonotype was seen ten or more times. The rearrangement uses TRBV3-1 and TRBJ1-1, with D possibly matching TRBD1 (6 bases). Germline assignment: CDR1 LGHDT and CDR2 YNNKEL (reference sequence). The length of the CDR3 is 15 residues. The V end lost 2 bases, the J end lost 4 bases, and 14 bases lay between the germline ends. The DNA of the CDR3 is TGTGCCAGCAGCCAATCTGGGGGGCGCGGCACTGAAGCTTTCTTT. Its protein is CASSQSGGRGTEAFF.

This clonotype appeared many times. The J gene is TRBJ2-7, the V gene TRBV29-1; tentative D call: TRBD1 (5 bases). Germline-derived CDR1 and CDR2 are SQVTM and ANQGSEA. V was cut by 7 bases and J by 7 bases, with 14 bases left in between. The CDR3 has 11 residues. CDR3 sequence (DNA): TGCAGCGCTTCCAGTAGGGGTGAGCAGTACTTC. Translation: CSASSRGEQYF.

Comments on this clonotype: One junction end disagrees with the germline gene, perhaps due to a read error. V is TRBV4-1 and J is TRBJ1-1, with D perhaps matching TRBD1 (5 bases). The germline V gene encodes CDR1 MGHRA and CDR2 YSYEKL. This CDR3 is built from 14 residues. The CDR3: CASSQQQVYTEAFF. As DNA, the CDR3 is TGTGCCAGCAGCCAGCAACAGGTGTACACTGAAGCTTTCTTT.

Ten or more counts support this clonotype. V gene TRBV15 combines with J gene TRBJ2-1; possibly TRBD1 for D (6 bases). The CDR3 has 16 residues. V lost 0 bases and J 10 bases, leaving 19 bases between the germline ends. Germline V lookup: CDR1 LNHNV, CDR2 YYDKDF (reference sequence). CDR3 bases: TGTGCCACCAGCAGAGATCTACGGACAGAGACGGAGGAGCAGTTCTTC. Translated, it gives CATSRDLRTETEEQFF.

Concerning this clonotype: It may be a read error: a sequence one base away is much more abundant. CDR3 residues: CAVSPGTDYGYTF. The CDR3 region has the DNA TGTGCCGTCAGCCCCGGGACCGACTATGGCTACACCTTC. The chain has TRBV7-2 and TRBJ1-2; a weak D match, TRBD1 (5 bases). Deletions cut 11 bases from V and 3 bases from J, with 16 bases between. Germline CDR1 reads SGHTA; CDR2 reads FQGNSA. The CDR3 covers 13 residues.

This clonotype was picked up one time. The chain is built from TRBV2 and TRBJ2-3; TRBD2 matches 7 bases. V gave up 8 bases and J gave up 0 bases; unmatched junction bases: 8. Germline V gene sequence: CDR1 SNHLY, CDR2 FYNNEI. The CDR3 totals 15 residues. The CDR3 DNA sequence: TGTGCCAGCCTTGGGAGGGGCGGGAGCACAGATACGCAGTATTTT. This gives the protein CASLGRGGSTDTQYF.

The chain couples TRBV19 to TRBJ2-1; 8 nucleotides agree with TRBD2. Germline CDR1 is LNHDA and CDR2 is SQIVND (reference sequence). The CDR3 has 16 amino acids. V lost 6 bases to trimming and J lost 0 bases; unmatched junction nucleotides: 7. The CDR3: CASSVTSGNSYNEQFF. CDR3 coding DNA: TGTGCCAGTAGCGTTACTAGCGGAAACTCCTACAATGAGCAGTTCTTC.

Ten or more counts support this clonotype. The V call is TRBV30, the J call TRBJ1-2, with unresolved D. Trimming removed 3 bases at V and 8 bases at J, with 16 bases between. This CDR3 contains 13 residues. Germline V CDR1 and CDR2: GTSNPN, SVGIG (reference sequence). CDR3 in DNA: TGTGCCTGGAGCACACAGCGGAGGGAAGGCTACACCTTC. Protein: CAWSTQRREGYTF. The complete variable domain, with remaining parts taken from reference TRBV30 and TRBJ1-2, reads SQTIHQWPATLVQPVGSPLSLECTVEGTSNPNLYWYRQAAGRGLQLLFYSVGIGQISSEVPQNLSASRPQDRQFILSSKKLLLSDSGFYLCAWSTQRREGYTFGSGTRLTVV.

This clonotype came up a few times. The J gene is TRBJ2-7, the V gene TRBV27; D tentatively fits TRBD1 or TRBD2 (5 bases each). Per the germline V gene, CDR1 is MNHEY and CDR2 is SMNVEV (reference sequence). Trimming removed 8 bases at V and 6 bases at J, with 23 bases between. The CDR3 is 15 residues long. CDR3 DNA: TGTGCCAGCCGGGACGCTAGAGCCTCCGGGCTCGAGCAGTACTTC. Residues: CASRDARASGLEQYF.

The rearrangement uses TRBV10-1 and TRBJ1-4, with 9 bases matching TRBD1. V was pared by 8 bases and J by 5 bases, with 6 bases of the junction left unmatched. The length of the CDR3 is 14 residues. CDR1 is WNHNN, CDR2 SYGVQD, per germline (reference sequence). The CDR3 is CASPPGQGNEKLFF. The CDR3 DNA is TGCGCCAGCCCGCCAGGACAGGGGAATGAAAAACTGTTTTTT.

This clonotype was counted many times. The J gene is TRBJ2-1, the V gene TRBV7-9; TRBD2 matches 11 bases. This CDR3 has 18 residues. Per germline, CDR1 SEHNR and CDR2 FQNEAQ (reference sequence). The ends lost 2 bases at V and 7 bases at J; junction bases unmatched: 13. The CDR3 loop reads CASSLISVAGGFLNEQFF. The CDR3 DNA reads TGTGCCAGCAGCTTAATCTCCGTAGCGGGAGGGTTCCTTAATGAGCAGTTCTTC. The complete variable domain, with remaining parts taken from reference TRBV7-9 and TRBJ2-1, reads DTGVSQNPRHKITKRGQNVTFRCDPISEHNRLYWYRQTLGQGPEFLTYFQNEAQLEKSRLLSDRFSAERPKGSFSTLEIQRTEQGDSAMYLCASSLISVAGGFLNEQFFGPGTRLTVL.

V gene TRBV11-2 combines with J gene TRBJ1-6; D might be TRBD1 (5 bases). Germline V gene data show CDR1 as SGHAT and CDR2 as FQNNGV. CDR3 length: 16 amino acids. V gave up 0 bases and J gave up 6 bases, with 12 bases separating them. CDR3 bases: TGTGCCAGCAGCTTAGAGGCCAGGGTTGGTAATTCACCCCTCCACTTT. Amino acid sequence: CASSLEARVGNSPLHF.

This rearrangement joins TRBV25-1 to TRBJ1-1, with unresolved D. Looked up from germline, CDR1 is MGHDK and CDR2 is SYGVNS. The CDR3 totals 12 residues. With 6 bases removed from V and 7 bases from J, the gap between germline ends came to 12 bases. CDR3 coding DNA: TGTGCCAGCAGCGGAGGACGGAGTGAAGCTTTCTTT. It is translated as CASSGGRSEAFF.

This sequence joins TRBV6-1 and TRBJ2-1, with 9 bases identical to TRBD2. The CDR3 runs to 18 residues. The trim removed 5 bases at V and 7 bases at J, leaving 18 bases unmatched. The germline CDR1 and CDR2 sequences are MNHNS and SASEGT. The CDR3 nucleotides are TGTGCCAGCAGTTCCCCGACCCTGGGCGCGGGAGGGCCAAATGAGCAGTTCTTC. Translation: CASSSPTLGAGGPNEQFF.

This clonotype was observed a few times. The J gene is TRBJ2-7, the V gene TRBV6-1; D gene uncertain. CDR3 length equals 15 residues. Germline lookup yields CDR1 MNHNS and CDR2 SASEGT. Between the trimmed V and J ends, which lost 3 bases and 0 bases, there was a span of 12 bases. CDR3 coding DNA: TGTGCCAGCAGTGACCACGGACGGAGCTCCTACGAGCAGTACTTC. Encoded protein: CASSDHGRSSYEQYF.

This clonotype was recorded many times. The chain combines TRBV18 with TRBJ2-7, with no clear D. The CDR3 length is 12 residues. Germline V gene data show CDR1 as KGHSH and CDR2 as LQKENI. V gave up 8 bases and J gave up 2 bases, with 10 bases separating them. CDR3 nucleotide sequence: TGTGCCAGCAGCCCAGACACCTACGAGCAGTACTTC. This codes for CASSPDTYEQYF.

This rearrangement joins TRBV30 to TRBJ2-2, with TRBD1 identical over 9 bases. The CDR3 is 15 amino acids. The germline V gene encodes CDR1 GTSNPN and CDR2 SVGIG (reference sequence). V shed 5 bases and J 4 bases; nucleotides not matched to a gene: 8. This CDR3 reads CAWVRGQGSTGELFF. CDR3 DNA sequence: TGTGCCTGGGTTCGGGGACAGGGAAGCACCGGGGAGCTGTTTTTT.

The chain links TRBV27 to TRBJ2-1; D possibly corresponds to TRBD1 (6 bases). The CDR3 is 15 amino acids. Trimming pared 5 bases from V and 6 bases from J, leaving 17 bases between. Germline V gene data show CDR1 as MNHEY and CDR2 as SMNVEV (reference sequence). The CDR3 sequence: CASSLTGQPGNEQFF. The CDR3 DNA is TGTGCCAGCAGTCTCACGGGACAACCTGGCAATGAGCAGTTCTTC.

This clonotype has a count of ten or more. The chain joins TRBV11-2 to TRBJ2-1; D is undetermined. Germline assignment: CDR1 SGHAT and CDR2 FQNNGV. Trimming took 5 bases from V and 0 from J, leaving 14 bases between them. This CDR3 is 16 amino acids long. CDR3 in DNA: TGTGCCAGCAGCGCTCGGACCGTTAGCTCCTACAATGAGCAGTTCTTC. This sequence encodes CASSARTVSSYNEQFF.

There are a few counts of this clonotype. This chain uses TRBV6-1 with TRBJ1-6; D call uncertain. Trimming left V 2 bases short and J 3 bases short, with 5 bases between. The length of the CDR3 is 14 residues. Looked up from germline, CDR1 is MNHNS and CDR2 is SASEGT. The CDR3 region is CASSEHIYNSPLHF. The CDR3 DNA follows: TGTGCCAGCAGTGAACATATCTATAATTCACCCCTCCACTTT.

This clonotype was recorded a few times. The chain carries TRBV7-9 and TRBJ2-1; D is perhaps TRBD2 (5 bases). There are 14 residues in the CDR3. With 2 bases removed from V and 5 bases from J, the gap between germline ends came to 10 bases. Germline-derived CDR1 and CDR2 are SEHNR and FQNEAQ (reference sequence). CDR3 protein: CASSLLASNNEQFF. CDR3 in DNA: TGTGCCAGCAGCTTACTAGCTTCTAACAATGAGCAGTTCTTC.

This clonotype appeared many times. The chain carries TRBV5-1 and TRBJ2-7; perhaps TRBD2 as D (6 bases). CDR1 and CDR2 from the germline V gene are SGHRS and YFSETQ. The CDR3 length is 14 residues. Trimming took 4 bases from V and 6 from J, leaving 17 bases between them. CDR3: CASSPYRDGGEQYF. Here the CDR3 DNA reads TGCGCCAGCAGCCCCTACCGGGACGGGGGCGAGCAGTACTTC.

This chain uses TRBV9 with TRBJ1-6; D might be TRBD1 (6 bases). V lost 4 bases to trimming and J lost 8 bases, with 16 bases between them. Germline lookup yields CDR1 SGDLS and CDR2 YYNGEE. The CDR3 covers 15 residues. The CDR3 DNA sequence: TGTGCCAGCAGCCCCCGGGGGGGCTCTGATTCACCCCTCCACTTT. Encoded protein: CASSPRGGSDSPLHF.

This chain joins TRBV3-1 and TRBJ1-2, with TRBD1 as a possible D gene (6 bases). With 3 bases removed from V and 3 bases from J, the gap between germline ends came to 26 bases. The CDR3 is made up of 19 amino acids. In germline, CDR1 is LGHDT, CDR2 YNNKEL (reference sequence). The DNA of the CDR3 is TGTGCCAGCAGCCAGTTCGTCCTCACAGGGCAGTTGTTGGACTATGGCTACACCTTC. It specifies CASSQFVLTGQLLDYGYTF.

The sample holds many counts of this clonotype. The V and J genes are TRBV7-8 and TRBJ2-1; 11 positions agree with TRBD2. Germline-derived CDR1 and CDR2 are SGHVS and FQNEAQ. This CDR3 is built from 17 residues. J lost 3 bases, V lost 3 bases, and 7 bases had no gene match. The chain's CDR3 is CASSFAGTSGLYNEQFF. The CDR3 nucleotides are TGTGCCAGCAGCTTCGCCGGGACTAGCGGTCTCTACAATGAGCAGTTCTTC.

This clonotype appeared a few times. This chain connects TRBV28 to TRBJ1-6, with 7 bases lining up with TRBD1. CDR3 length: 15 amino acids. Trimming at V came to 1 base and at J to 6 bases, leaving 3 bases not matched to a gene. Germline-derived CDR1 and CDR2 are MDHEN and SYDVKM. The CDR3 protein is CASSLSTGANSPLHF. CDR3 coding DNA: TGTGCCAGCAGTTTATCCACAGGGGCTAATTCACCCCTCCACTTT.